The rows below give T cell receptor beta chains drawn from one sample of a study of beta chain features in type 1 diabetes. This table comes from immunoSEQ multiplex PCR, and its TCRdb copy is limited to in-frame clones, with some not included. The sample holds some 150,000 clones, 8.5% to 14% seen once. The sample comprised central memory CD4+ T cells from blood. All receptors come from a man aged 18 to 30 in good health. Each CDR3 is given with its conserved first and last residue. The D gene is left open where the match is weak. Some rows mark clone size as missing; the rest say once, few, many or name a class of expanded clone.

CDR3 DNA,CDR3 protein,J gene,D gene,V gene,clone size
TGTGCCAGCAGTCCGTCCAGGGGAGGCGGCTACACCTTC,CASSPSRGGGYTF,TRBJ1-2,-,TRBV25-1,few
TGTGCCAGCAGTTTAGGTCTGACAGGGGGAATTGAGCAGTTCTTC,CASSLGLTGGIEQFF,TRBJ2-1,TRBD1,TRBV28,-
TGCGCCAGCAGCCAACTCAGGGGCGGCATTTCACCCCTCCACTTT,CASSQLRGGISPLHF,TRBJ1-6,-,TRBV4-3,few
TGCGCGAGCAGACTAGCGGAAGAGACCCAGTACTTC,CASRLAEETQYF,TRBJ2-5,TRBD2,TRBV5-1,few
TGTGCCAGCAGCCAAGCCTCGGCGGGAGACAATGAGCAGTTCTTC,CASSQASAGDNEQFF,TRBJ2-1,TRBD2,TRBV4-2,few
TGTGCCAGCAGCGCGGCAAATACGCAGTATTTT,CASSAANTQYF,TRBJ2-3,-,TRBV7-9,-
TGCGCCAGCAGCTTGTCCCGGAGGGGGGAGACCCAGTACTTC,CASSLSRRGETQYF,TRBJ2-5,-,TRBV5-1,few
TGTGCCAGCAGCTTAGCGGGGGTTGCGGGAATCACTAATCAGCCCCAGCATTTT,CASSLAGVAGITNQPQHF,TRBJ1-5,-,TRBV7-9,-
TGTGCCAGCAGCTTAGCGGGGTCCGGGGGGAGCTCCTACGAGCAGTACTTC,CASSLAGSGGSSYEQYF,TRBJ2-7,TRBD2,TRBV7-6,-
TGTGCCAGCAGCTTGACGACAGGGCTAGGGGAACCCCAGCATTTT,CASSLTTGLGEPQHF,TRBJ1-5,TRBD1,TRBV7-2,-
TGTGCCAGCAGTGACTTGGACAGAATAAATCAGCCCCAGCATTTT,CASSDLDRINQPQHF,TRBJ1-5,-,TRBV6-4,-
TGTGCCAGCAGAGAAGAGGCCCCGGGTACGCAGTATTTT,CASREEAPGTQYF,TRBJ2-3,-,TRBV7-2,few
-,CASSVILVGQGTF,TRBJ1-2,-,TRBV7-2,-
TGTGCCAGCAGGAGAACCGGGGAGCTGTTTTTT,CASRRTGELFF,TRBJ2-2,-,TRBV27,few
TGTGCCAGCAGTTTATCGGGACAGGGCCCCTACGAGCAGTACTTC,CASSLSGQGPYEQYF,TRBJ2-7,TRBD1,TRBV28,many
TGTGCCAGCAGCTCGACAGGGGGAGGGGAGACCCAGTACTTC,CASSSTGGGETQYF,TRBJ2-5,TRBD1,TRBV7-9,-
TGTGCCAGCAGTTACGGCTCCGGGACCAACACAGATACGCAGTATTTT,CASSYGSGTNTDTQYF,TRBJ2-3,-,TRBV6-7,-
TGTGCCAGCAGCCGCCGGGACAGGGGAGTTAGTTCTGGGGCCAACGTCCTGACTTTC,CASSRRDRGVSSGANVLTF,TRBJ2-6,TRBD1,TRBV13,-
TGCGCCAGCAGCCAAGGGCCTCGATTTGATACGCAGTATTTT,CASSQGPRFDTQYF,TRBJ2-3,-,TRBV4-3,few
TGCAGTGCTAGAGGGTACTACGAGCAGTACTTC,CSARGYYEQYF,TRBJ2-7,-,TRBV20-1,few
TGTGCCAGCAGTTTAGCCCTTAAAAACATTCAGTACTTC,CASSLALKNIQYF,TRBJ2-4,-,TRBV28,-
TGTGCCAGCAGCTTGTCGGGGCGGGATACGCAGTATTTT,CASSLSGRDTQYF,TRBJ2-3,-,TRBV7-9,-
TGTGCCAGCAGCCAACTAGCGGGCCCTGGGGCCAACGTCCTGACTTTC,CASSQLAGPGANVLTF,TRBJ2-6,TRBD2,TRBV28,-
TGTGCCAGCAGCCCGGGACAGGGCCAAAACTATGGCTACACCTTC,CASSPGQGQNYGYTF,TRBJ1-2,TRBD1,TRBV7-2,-
TGTGCCAGCAGCGTTAGCTTGAGGGACGGCCCTAACTATGGCTACACCTTC,CASSVSLRDGPNYGYTF,TRBJ1-2,-,TRBV9,few
TGTGCCAGCAGCCCAGATGGCTGGACCTACGAGCAGTACTTC,CASSPDGWTYEQYF,TRBJ2-7,-,TRBV9,-
TGTGCCAGCAGTGAGCTCGACAGGGACGATTCACCCCTCCACTTT,CASSELDRDDSPLHF,TRBJ1-6,TRBD1,TRBV25-1,few
TGTGCCAGCAGCCGCGTGACAGGGGGCGGGAGAGAGCAGTACTTC,CASSRVTGGGREQYF,TRBJ2-7,TRBD1,TRBV14,few
TGTGCCAGCAGCTTAGCGGGAGGGCCAACAGATACGCAGTATTTT,CASSLAGGPTDTQYF,TRBJ2-3,TRBD2,TRBV7-9,-
TGTGCCAGCAGCTTAGTGGGGGGTCAATCACCCCTCCACTTT,CASSLVGGQSPLHF,TRBJ1-6,-,TRBV7-2,few
TGTGCCAGTACCCGGACTAGCCGAACCACAGATACGCAGTATTTT,CASTRTSRTTDTQYF,TRBJ2-3,TRBD2,TRBV19,-
TGTGCCACCTCCCAGGTGAATGAGCAGTTCTTC,CATSQVNEQFF,TRBJ2-1,-,TRBV2,-
TGTGCCAGTAGTATTCAGGGTATCGGGCGCTACGAGCAGTACTTC,CASSIQGIGRYEQYF,TRBJ2-7,-,TRBV19,many
TGCAGCGCTTCTGGCGGGGAATCTGGGACTAGGTTCAACGAGCAGTACTTC,CSASGGESGTRFNEQYF,TRBJ2-7,TRBD2,TRBV29-1,few
TGTGCCAGCAGCTCCCGGGACAGGGCGAGTAGGGAGCTGTTTTTT,CASSSRDRASRELFF,TRBJ2-2,TRBD1,TRBV7-6,-
TGTGCCACCAGCACCCACGACAGGGGGCGGAGTGGCTACACCTTC,CATSTHDRGRSGYTF,TRBJ1-2,TRBD1,TRBV15,few
TGTGCCAGCGAATCCGTTACAGGGTTGGGAAGCTCCTACAATGAGCAGTTCTTC,CASESVTGLGSSYNEQFF,TRBJ2-1,-,TRBV28,few
TGCGCCAGCAGCCAGGTCGGGTGGTCCGAAAAACTGTTTTTT,CASSQVGWSEKLFF,TRBJ1-4,-,TRBV4-3,-
TGTGCCAGCAGCTTAGAAAAACTAGCGGCAAATGAGCAGTTCTTC,CASSLEKLAANEQFF,TRBJ2-1,TRBD2,TRBV7-8,-
TGCGCCAGCAGCCAAGAAGCCGCTAGCGGGGGGTACAATGAGCAGTTCTTC,CASSQEAASGGYNEQFF,TRBJ2-1,TRBD2,TRBV4-3,-
TGTGCCAGTAGTATATCTGGGGCCAACGTCCTGACTTTC,CASSISGANVLTF,TRBJ2-6,-,TRBV19,few
TGTGCCAGCAGCCCGGACAGGACGTACGAGCAGTACTTC,CASSPDRTYEQYF,TRBJ2-7,TRBD1,TRBV5-6,few
TGTGCCACCAGCAGAGATTATGGGTCCAATGAGCAGTTCTTC,CATSRDYGSNEQFF,TRBJ2-1,-,TRBV15,few
TGTGCCAGCAGCAAGAAGGGTATAGTCAATGAGCAGTTCTTC,CASSKKGIVNEQFF,TRBJ2-1,-,TRBV9,-
TGTGCCAGCAGTGAGCGACAGGGTGGACCGTATGGCTACACCTTC,CASSERQGGPYGYTF,TRBJ1-2,TRBD1,TRBV6-1,-